Reported below is one T cell receptor beta chain. The antigen is unknown. The sorted conventional CD4+ T cells were CD25-low and CD127-high, with genomic DNA sequenced. Germline CDR1 and CDR2: SGHTA and FQGTGA. The germline V and J ends were trimmed by 5 bases and 8 bases, with 15 bases remaining between them. The CDR3 length is 13 residues. The sample belongs to a study of regulatory and conventional T cells in RAG deficiency. Study-level points and caveats: Shorter CDR3s in all patient subsets; >75% Treg-Tconv overlap in Omenn. Shannon entropy was markedly lower and Simpson indices higher in RAG-deficient patients than control T-cell subsets. Omenn CD25-high CD127-low cells may be activated cells, not true Tregs.

Assay used: immunoSEQ multiplex PCR; TCRdb lists only in-frame clones, some missing. The sample has approximately 35,000 clones, about 76% seen once. The data also belong to a second study, concerning regulatory T cells. As reported in that work: The primer mix had 52 TRBV and 13 TRBJ primers.

This TCR was recovered from a human donor in good health. V and J are TRBV7-3 and TRBJ1-2; possibly TRBD1 for D (6 bases). Sequencing was done on a sample of CD4+ effector T cells sorted from blood. CDR3 DNA sequence: TGTGCCAGCAGCCAGCAACAGGGCCGCGGCTACACCTTC. Translation gives CASSQQQGRGYTF.